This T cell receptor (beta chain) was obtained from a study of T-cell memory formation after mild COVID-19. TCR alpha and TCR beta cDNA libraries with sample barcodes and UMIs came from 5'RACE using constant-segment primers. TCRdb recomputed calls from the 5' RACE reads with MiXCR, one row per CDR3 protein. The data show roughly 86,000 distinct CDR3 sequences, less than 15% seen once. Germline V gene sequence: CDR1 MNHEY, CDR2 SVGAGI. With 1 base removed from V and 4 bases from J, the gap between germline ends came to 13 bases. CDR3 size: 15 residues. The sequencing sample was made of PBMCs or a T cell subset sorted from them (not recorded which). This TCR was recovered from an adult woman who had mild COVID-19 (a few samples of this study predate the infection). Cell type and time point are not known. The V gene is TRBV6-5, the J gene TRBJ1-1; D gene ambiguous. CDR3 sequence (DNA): TGTGCCAGCAGTTACTTTGGGGTTGATGTCACTGAAGCTTTCTTT. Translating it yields CASSYFGVDVTEAFF.